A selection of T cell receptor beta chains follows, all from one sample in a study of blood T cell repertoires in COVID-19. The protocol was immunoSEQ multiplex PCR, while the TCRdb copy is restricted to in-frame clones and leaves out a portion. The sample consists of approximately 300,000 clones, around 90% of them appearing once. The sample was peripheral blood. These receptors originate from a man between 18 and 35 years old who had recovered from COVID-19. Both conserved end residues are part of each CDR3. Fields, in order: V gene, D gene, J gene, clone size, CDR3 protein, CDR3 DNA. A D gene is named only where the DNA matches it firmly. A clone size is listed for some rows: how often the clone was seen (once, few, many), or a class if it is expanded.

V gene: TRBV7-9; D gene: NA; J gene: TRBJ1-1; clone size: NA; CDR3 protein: CASSRSGNTEAFF; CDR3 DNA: TGTGCCAGCAGCCGAAGCGGGAACACTGAAGCTTTCTTT
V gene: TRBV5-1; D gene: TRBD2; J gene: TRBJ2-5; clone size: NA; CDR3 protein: CASSLVLAGMVSETQYF; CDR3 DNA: TGCGCCAGCAGCTTGGTACTAGCGGGAATGGTATCGGAGACCCAGTACTTC
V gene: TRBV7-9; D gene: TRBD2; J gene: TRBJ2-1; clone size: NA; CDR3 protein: CASSSLAGGSYNEQFF; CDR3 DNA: TGTGCCAGCAGTTCACTAGCGGGGGGCTCCTACAATGAGCAGTTCTTC
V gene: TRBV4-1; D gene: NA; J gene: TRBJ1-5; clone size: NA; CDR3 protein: CASSQDNSNQPQHF; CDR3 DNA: TGCGCCAGCAGCCAAGATAATAGCAATCAGCCCCAGCATTTT
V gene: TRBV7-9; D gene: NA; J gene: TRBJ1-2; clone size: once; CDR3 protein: CASSLEYSNYGYTF; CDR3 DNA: TGTGCCAGCAGCTTAGAATACAGTAACTATGGCTACACCTTC
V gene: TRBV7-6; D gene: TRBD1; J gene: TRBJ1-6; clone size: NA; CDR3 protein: CASSPLVGGQYNSPLHF; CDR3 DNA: TGTGCCAGCAGCCCTTTAGTAGGGGGACAGTATAATTCACCCCTCCACTTT
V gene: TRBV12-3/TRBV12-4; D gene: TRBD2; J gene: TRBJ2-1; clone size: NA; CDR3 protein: CASRLAGGNEQFF; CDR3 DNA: TGTGCCAGCAGGCTAGCGGGAGGTAATGAGCAGTTCTTC
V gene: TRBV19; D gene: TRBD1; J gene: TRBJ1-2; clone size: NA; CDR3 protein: CASSRAGTGSLDYGYTF; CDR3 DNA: TGTGCCAGTAGCCGGGCGGGGACAGGGTCTCTAGACTATGGCTACACCTTC
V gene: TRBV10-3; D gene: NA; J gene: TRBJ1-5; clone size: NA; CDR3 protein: CAISDYSNQPQHF; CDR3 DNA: TGTGCCATCAGTGATTATAGCAATCAGCCCCAGCATTTT
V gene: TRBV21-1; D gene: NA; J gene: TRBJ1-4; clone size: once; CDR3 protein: CASSYEQAATNEKLFF; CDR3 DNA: TGTGCCAGCAGTTACGAACAGGCGGCAACTAATGAAAAACTGTTTTTT
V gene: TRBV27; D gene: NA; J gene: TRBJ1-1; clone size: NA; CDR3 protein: CASSSGNTEAFF; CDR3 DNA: TGTGCCAGCAGTTCGGGGAACACTGAAGCTTTCTTT
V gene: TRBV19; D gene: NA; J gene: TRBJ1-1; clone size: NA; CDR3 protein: CASHIWGGEAFF; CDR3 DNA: TGTGCCAGTCACATCTGGGGGGGTGAAGCTTTCTTT
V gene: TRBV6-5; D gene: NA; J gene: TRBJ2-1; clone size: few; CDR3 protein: CASSYSTREFF; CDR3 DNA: TGTGCCAGCAGTTACTCCACCCGGGAGTTCTTC
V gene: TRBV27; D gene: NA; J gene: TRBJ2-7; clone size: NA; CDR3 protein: CASSLSEGGTYEQYF; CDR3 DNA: TGTGCCAGCAGTTTATCTGAGGGGGGGACCTACGAGCAGTACTTC
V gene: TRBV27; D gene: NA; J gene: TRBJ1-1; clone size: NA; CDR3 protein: CASSLAGRNTEAFF; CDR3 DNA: TGTGCCAGCAGTTTAGCGGGGAGGAACACTGAAGCTTTCTTT
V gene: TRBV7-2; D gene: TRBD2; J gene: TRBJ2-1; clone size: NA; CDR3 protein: CASSHSRGEGEQFF; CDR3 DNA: TGTGCCAGCAGCCACTCCCGGGGGGAGGGTGAGCAGTTCTTC
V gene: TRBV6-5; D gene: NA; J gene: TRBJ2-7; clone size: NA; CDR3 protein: CASSYLQGGYEQYF; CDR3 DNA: TGTGCCAGCAGTTACCTCCAGGGGGGCTACGAGCAGTACTTC
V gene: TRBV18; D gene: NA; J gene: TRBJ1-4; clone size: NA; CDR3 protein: CASSPTTNEKLFF; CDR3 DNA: TGTGCCAGCTCACCCACAACTAATGAAAAACTGTTTTTT
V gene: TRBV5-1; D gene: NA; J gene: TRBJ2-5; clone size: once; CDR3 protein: CASSLGEETQYF; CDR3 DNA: TGCGCCAGCAGCTTGGGGGAGGAGACCCAGTACTTC
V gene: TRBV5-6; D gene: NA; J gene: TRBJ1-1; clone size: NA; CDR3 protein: CASSLMGGQSTEAFF; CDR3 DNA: TGTGCCAGCAGCTTGATGGGGGGGCAGTCCACTGAAGCTTTCTTT
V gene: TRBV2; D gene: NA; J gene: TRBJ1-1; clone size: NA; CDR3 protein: CAHTVDTEAFF; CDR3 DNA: TGTGCCCATACCGTAGACACTGAAGCTTTCTTT
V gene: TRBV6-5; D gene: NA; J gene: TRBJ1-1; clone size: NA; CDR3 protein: CASSRQTGPAEAFF; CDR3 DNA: TGTGCCAGCAGTCGCCAGACAGGTCCAGCTGAAGCTTTCTTT
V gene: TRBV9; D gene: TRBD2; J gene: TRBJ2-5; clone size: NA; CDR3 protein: CASALTSGTQYQETQYF; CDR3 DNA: TGTGCCAGCGCGCTGACTAGCGGGACTCAGTACCAAGAGACCCAGTACTTC
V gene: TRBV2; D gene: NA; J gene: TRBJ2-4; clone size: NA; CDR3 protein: CASRRDSTKNIQYF; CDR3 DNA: TGTGCCAGCAGGAGGGACTCGACCAAAAACATTCAGTACTTC
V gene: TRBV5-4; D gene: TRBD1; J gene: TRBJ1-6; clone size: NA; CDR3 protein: CASSRTGVSPLHF; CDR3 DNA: TGTGCCAGCAGTCGGACAGGGGTATCACCCCTCCACTTT
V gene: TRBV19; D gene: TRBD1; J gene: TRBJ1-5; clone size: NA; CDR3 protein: CASRETGYGQPQHF; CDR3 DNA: TGTGCCAGTAGAGAGACAGGGTATGGTCAGCCCCAGCATTTT
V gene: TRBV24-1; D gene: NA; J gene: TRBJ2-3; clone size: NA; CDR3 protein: CATRDTTDTQYF; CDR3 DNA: TGTGCCACTCGGGACACCACAGATACGCAGTATTTT
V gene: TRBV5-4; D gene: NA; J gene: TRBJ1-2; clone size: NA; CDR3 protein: CASSPGAYGYTF; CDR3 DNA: TGTGCCAGCAGCCCTGGAGCGTATGGCTACACCTTC
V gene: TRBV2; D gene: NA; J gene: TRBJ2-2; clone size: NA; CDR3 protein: CASRGGGELFF; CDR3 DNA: TGTGCCAGCAGGGGGGGCGGGGAGCTGTTTTTT
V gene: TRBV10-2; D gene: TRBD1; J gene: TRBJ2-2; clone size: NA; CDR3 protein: CASSLGQGTGELFF; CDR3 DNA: TGCGCCAGCAGCCTCGGACAGGGCACCGGGGAGCTGTTTTTT
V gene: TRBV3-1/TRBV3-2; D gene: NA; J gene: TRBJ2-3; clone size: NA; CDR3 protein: CASSQDYTGVRTDTQYF; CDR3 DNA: TGTGCCAGCAGCCAAGATTATACGGGGGTACGCACAGATACGCAGTATTTT
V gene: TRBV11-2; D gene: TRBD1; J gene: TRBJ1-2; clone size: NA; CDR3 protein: CASRPTGGGGYTF; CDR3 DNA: TGTGCCAGCAGGCCTACAGGGGGAGGTGGCTACACCTTC
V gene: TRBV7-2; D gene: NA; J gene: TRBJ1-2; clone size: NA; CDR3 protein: CASSKQGSNPGYTF; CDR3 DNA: TGTGCCAGCAGCAAACAGGGAAGTAACCCTGGCTACACCTTC
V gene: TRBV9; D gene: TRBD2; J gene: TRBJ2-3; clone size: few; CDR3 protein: CASSVVDSGAITDTQYF; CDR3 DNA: TGTGCCAGCAGCGTAGTGGATAGCGGGGCGATCACAGATACGCAGTATTTT
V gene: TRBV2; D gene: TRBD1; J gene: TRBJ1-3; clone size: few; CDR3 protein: CASRPGQSGGLGNTIYF; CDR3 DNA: TGTGCCAGCAGACCGGGACAGTCGGGGGGGCTGGGAAACACCATATATTTT
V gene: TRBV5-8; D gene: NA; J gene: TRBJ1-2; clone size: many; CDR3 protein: CASSFGAANYGYTF; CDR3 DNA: TGTGCCAGCAGCTTTGGGGCTGCGAACTATGGCTACACCTTC
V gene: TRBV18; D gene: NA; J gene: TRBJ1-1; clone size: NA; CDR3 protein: CASLGGLNTEAFF; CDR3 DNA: TGTGCCAGCCTTGGCGGGCTGAACACTGAAGCTTTCTTT
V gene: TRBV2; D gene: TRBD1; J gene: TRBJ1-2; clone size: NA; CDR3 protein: CASSVGQGEGYTF; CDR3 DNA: TGTGCCAGCAGTGTGGGACAGGGAGAAGGCTACACCTTC
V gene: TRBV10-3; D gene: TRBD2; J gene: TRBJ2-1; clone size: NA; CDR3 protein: CATLLAGGNEQFF; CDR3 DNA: TGTGCCACTCTACTAGCGGGGGGCAATGAGCAGTTCTTC
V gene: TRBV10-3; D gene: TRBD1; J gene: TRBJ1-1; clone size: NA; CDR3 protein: CAISERWVTGGNTEAFF; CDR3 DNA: TGTGCCATCAGTGAAAGATGGGTGACAGGGGGGAACACTGAAGCTTTCTTT
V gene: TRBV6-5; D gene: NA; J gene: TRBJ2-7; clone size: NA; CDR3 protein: CASSLGDPGDEQYF; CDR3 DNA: TGTGCCAGCAGTTTAGGGGATCCTGGGGACGAGCAGTACTTC
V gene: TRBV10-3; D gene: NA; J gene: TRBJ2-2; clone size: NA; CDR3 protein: CAINPGHLANTGELFF; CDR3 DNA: TGTGCCATCAACCCGGGACACCTCGCGAACACCGGGGAGCTGTTTTTT
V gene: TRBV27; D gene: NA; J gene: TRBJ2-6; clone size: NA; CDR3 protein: CASSLQGGAGANVLTF; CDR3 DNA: TGTGCCAGCAGTTTACAAGGGGGGGCTGGGGCCAACGTCCTGACTTTC
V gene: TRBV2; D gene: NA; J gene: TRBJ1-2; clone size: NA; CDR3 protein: CASSGQWADPGLNYGYTF; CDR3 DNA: TGTGCCAGCAGTGGTCAGTGGGCGGACCCAGGGCTTAACTATGGCTACACCTTC
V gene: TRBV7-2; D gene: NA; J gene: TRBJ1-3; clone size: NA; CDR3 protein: CASSFAGGTLNTIYF; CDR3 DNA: TGTGCCAGCAGTTTTGCCGGAGGAACATTAAACACCATATATTTT
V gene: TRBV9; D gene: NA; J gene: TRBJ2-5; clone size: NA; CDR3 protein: CASSVSTGVGRETQYF; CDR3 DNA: TGTGCCAGCAGCGTGTCTACGGGAGTAGGTAGAGAGACCCAGTACTTC
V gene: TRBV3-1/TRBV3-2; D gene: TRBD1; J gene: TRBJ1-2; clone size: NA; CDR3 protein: CASSLGTGEGYTF; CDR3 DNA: TGTGCCAGCAGCCTCGGGACAGGGGAAGGCTACACCTTC
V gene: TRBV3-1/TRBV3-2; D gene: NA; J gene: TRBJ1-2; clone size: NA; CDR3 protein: CASSQDRGRGGYGYTF; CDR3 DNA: TGTGCCAGCAGCCAAGACCGGGGCAGGGGCGGATATGGCTACACCTTC
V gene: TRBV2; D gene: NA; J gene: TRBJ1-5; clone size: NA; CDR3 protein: CASSESTFNQPQHF; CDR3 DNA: TGTGCCAGCAGTGAAAGTACTTTCAATCAGCCCCAGCATTTT
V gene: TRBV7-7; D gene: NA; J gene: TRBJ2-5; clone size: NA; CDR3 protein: CASSPSPELWRETQYF; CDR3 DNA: TGTGCTAGCAGCCCGTCACCTGAACTCTGGAGAGAGACCCAGTACTTC
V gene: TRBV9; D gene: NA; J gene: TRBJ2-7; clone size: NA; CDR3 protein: CASSDGTSYEQYF; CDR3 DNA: TGTGCCAGCAGCGACGGGACATCCTACGAGCAGTACTTC
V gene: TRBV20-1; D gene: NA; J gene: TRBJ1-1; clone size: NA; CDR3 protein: CSASLQTEAFF; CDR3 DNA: TGCAGTGCCTCACTACAAACTGAAGCTTTCTTT
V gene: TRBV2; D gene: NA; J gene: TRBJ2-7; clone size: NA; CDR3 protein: CASSELPKRGHYSYEQYF; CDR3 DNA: TGTGCCAGCAGTGAACTCCCAAAGCGGGGACACTACTCCTACGAGCAGTACTTC
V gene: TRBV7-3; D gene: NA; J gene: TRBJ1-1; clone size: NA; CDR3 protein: CASSLIVSSEAFF; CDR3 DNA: TGTGCCAGCAGCTTAATAGTTTCGTCTGAAGCTTTCTTT
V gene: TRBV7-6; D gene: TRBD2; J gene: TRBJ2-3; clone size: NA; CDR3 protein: CASSRTSGGAGSDTQYF; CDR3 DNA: TGTGCCAGCAGCCGGACTAGCGGGGGGGCAGGGTCAGATACGCAGTATTTT
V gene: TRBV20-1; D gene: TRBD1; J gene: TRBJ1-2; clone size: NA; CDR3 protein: CSASGQGKGGYTF; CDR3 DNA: TGCAGTGCTAGTGGACAGGGAAAGGGAGGCTACACCTTC
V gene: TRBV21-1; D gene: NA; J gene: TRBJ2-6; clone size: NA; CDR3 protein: CASSKVQGGQGCAGANVLTF; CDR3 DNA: TGTGCCAGCAGCAAAGTTCAAGGCGGACAGGGGTGCGCTGGGGCCAACGTCCTGACTTTC